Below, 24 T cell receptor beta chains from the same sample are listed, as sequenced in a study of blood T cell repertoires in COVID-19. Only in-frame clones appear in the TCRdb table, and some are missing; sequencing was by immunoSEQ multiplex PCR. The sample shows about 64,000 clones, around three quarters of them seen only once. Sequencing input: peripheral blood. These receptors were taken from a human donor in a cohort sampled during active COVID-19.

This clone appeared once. The CDR3 coding sequence is TGTGCCAGCAGCTTTAGTGGGGGCGCGGAAAAACTGTTTTTT. Encoded protein: CASSFSGGAEKLFF. This rearrangement joins TRBV5-6 to TRBJ1-4; perhaps TRBD1 as D (6 bases). Germline loops: CDR1 SGHDT, CDR2 YYEEEE. The CDR3 consists of 14 residues. Between the trimmed V and J ends, which lost 2 bases and 8 bases, there was a span of 13 bases. Supplemented by reference TRBV5-6 and TRBJ1-4, the full variable domain reads DAGVTQSPTHLIKTRGQQVTLRCSPKSGHDTVSWYQQALGQGPQFIFQYYEEEERQRGNFPDRFSGHQFPNYSSELNVNALLLGDSALYLCASSFSGGAEKLFFGSGTQLSVL.

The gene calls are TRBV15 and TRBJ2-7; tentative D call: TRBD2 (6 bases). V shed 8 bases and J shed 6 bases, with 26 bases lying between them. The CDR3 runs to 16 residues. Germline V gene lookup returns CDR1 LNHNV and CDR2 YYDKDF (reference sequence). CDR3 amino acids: CATRRRGGPLGGEQYF. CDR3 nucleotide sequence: TGTGCCACCCGGAGGAGGGGCGGTCCGCTCGGAGGCGAGCAGTACTTC.

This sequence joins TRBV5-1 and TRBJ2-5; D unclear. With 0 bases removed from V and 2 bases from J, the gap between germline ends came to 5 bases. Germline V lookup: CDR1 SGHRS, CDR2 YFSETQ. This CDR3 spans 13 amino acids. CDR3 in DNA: TGCGCCAGCAGCTTGGGTGTACAAGAGACCCAGTACTTC. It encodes CASSLGVQETQYF.

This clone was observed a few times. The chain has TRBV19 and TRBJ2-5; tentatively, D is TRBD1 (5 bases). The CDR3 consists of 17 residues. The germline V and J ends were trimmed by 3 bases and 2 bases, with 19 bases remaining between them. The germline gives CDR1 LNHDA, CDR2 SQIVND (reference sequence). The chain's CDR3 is CASSIYRSGTGQETQYF. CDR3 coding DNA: TGTGCCAGTAGTATTTATCGAAGTGGTACAGGACAAGAGACCCAGTACTTC.

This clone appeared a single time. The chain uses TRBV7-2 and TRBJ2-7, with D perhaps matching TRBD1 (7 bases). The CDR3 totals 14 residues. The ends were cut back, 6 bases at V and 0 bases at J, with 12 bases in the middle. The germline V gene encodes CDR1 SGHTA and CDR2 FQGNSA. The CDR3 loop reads CASRPGGSSYEQYF. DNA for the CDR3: TGTGCCAGCAGGCCAGGGGGGAGCTCCTACGAGCAGTACTTC.

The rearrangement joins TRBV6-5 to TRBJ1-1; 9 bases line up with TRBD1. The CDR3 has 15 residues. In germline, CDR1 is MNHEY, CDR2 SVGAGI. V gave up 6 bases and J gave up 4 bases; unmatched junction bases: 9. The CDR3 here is CASSAGTGSGTEAFF. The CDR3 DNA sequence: TGTGCCAGCAGCGCCGGGACAGGGAGTGGCACTGAAGCTTTCTTT.

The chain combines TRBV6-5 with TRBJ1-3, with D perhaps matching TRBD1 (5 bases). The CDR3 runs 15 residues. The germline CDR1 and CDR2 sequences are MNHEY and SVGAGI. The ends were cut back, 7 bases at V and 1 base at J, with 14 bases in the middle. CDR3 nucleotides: TGTGCCAGCAAGAGAGACAGTCTATCTGGAAACACCATATATTTT. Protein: CASKRDSLSGNTIYF.

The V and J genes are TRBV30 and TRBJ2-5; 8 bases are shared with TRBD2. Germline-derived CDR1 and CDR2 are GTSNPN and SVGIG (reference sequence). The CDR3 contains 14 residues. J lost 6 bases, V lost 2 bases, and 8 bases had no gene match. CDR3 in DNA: TGTGCCTGGAGTAAGAGTCGGGGGGGGAAGACCCAGTACTTC. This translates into CAWSKSRGGKTQYF.

The CDR3 nucleotides are TGTGCCAGCAGTCCCCTTGGAGGCCAGGGCTACACCTTC. It codes for CASSPLGGQGYTF. V is TRBV12-3 or TRBV12-4 and J is TRBJ1-2, with D unresolved. The CDR3 consists of 13 residues. With 5 bases removed from V and 8 bases from J, the gap between germline ends came to 15 bases.

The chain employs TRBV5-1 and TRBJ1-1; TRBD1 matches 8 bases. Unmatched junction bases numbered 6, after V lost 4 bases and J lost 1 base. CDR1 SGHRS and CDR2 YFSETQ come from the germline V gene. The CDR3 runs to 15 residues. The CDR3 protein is CASSQWTGPNTEAFF. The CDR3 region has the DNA TGCGCCAGCAGCCAATGGACAGGGCCGAACACTGAAGCTTTCTTT.

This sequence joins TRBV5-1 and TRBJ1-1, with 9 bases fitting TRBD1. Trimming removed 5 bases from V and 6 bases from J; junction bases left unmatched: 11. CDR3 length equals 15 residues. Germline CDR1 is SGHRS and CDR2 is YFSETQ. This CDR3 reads CASRPRTGARSEAFF. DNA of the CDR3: TGCGCCAGCAGACCCCGGACAGGGGCAAGGTCTGAAGCTTTCTTT.

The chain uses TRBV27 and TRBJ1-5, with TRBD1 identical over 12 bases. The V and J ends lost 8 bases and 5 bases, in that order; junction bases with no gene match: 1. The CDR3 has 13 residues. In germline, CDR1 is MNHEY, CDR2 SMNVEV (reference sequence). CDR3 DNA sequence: TGTGCCAGCGGGGACAGGGGGCATCAGCCCCAGCATTTT. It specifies CASGDRGHQPQHF.

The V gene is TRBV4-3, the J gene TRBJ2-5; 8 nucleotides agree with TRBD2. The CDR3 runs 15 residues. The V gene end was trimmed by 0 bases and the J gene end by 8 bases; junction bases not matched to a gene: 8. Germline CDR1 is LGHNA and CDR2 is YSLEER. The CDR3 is CASSQDVGGAVTQYF. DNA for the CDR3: TGCGCCAGCAGCCAAGATGTCGGGGGGGCCGTAACCCAGTACTTC.

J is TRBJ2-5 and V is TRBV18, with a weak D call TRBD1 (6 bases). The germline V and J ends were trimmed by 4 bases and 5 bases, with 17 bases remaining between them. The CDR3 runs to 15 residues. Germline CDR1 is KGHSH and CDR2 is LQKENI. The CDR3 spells CASSRLQGAWETQYF. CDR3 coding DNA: TGTGCCAGCTCACGGCTACAGGGAGCTTGGGAGACCCAGTACTTC.

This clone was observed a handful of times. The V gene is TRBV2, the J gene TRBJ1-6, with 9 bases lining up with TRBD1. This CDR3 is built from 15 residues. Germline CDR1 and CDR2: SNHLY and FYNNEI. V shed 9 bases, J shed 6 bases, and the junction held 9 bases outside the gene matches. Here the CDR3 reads CARSRDRARNSPLHF. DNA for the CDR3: TGTGCCAGAAGCCGGGACAGGGCGCGTAATTCACCCCTCCACTTT.

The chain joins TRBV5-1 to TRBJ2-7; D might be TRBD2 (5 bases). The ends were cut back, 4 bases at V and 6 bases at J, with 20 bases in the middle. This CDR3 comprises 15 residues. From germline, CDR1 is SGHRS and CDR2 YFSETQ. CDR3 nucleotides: TGCGCCAGCAGCCCCGGAGGCCGAACCTTCGGCGAGCAGTACTTC. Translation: CASSPGGRTFGEQYF.

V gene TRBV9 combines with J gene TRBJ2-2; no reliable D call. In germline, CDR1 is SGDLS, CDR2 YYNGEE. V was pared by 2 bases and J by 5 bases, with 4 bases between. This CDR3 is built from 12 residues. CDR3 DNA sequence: TGTGCCAGCAGCGTCCGGACCGGGGAGCTGTTTTTT. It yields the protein CASSVRTGELFF.

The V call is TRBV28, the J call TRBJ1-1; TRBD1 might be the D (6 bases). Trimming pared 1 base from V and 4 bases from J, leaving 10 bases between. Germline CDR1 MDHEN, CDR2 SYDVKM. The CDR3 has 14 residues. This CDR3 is CASSLLQGSTEAFF. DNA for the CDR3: TGTGCCAGCAGTTTATTGCAGGGGTCCACTGAAGCTTTCTTT.

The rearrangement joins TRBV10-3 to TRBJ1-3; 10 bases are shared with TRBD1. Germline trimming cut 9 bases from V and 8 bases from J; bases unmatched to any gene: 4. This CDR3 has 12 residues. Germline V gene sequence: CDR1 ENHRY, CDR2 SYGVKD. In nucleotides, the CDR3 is TGTGCCATGTCCGGGACAGGGGACACCATATATTTT. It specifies CAMSGTGDTIYF.

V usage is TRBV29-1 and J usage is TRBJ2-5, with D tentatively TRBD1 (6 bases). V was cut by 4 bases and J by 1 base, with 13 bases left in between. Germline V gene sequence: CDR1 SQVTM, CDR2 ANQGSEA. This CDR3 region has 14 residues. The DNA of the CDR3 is TGCAGCGTTGTAGACAGGCCCTTCCAAGAGACCCAGTACTTC. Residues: CSVVDRPFQETQYF. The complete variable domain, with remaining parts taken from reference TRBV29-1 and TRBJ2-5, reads SAVISQKPSRDICQRGTSLTIQCQVDSQVTMMFWYRQQPGQSLTLIATANQGSEATYESGFVIDKFPISRPNLTFSTLTVSNMSPEDSSIYLCSVVDRPFQETQYFGPGTRLLVL.

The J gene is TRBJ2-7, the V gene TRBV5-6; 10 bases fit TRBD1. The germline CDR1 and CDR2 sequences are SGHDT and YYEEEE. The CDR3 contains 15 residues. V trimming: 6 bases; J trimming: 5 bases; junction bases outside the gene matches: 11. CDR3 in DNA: TGTGCCAGCACCAAGACAGGGGGCACCTCGGACGAGCAGTACTTC. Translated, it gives CASTKTGGTSDEQYF.

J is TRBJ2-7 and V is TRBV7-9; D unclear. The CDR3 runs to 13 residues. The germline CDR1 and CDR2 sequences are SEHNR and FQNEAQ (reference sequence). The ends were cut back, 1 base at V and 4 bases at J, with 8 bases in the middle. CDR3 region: CASSLENYYEQYF. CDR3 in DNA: TGTGCCAGCAGCTTAGAAAACTATTACGAGCAGTACTTC.

CDR3 DNA: TGTGCCAGCAGCCACAGCGGGGGAAATGGGGAGACCCAGTACTTC. As protein: CASSHSGGNGETQYF. V usage is TRBV3-1 (or the pseudogene TRBV3-2) and J usage is TRBJ2-5, with 8 bases that match TRBD2. Trimming cost V 3 bases and J 5 bases; bases outside gene matches: 8. Germline CDR1 and CDR2: LGHDT and YNNKEL (reference sequence). The CDR3 has 15 residues.

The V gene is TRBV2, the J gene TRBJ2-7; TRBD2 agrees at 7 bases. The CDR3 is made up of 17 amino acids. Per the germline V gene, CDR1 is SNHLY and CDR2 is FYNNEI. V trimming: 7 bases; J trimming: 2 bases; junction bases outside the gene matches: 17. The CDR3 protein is CASKVGGGGLLTYEQYF. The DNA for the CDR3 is TGTGCCAGCAAGGTTGGGGGGGGTGGACTGCTAACCTACGAGCAGTACTTC.